Below are 5 T cell receptor beta chains sequenced from a single sample in a study of blood T cell repertoires in COVID-19. Here immunoSEQ multiplex PCR was the method, and the copy in TCRdb shows in-frame clones only, minus some. This table holds about 180,000 clones, roughly nine tenths found once. Sequenced sample: peripheral blood. The receptors were sampled from a man aged 18 to 29 who had recovered from COVID-19.

This chain connects TRBV18 to TRBJ2-7; the D gene is possibly TRBD2 (5 bases). V dropped 2 bases and J dropped 7 bases, with 18 bases sitting between them. The CDR3 is 15 amino acids. Germline values: CDR1 KGHSH, CDR2 LQKENI. This CDR3 reads CASSPFRRAGGEQYF. The DNA of the CDR3 is TGTGCCAGCTCACCATTCCGTCGGGCAGGAGGAGAGCAGTACTTC.

This chain links TRBV6-6 with TRBJ2-5; no definite D call. The CDR3 spans 13 residues. Per the germline V gene, CDR1 is MNHNY and CDR2 is SVGAGI (reference sequence). Trimming removed 4 bases at V and 4 bases at J, with 10 bases between. The CDR3 DNA sequence: TGTGCCAGCAGTTCGTGGGCTTTAGAGACCCAGTACTTC. Translating gives CASSSWALETQYF.

The gene calls are TRBV5-4 and TRBJ2-2, with 9 bases that match TRBD2. V lost 0 bases and J lost 1; bases outside the gene matches: 10. There are 19 residues in the CDR3. Germline CDR1 and CDR2: SGHNT and YYREEE (reference sequence). The CDR3 DNA reads as TGTGCCAGCAGCTTGGGCTATGTAGCGGGAGTTCGGAACACCGGGGAGCTGTTTTTT. This codes for CASSLGYVAGVRNTGELFF.

The rearrangement uses TRBV6-2 or TRBV6-3 and TRBJ2-7, with D uncertain. Trimming left V 5 bases short and J 1 base short, with 3 bases between. Germline V gives CDR1 MNHEY, CDR2 SVGEGT. The CDR3 has 11 residues. For the CDR3, the DNA is TGTGCCAGCAGTACATCCTACGAGCAGTACTTC. Translated: CASSTSYEQYF.

The chain carries TRBV2 and TRBJ1-1; no reliable D call. V shed 6 bases and J shed 4 bases, with 6 bases lying between them. CDR1 is SNHLY, CDR2 FYNNEI, per germline. The length of the CDR3 is 11 residues. CDR3 nucleotides: TGTGCCAGCAGGCTAGGCACTGAAGCTTTCTTT. Its protein is CASRLGTEAFF.